One and the same sample provided the 31 T cell receptor beta chains below, sequenced in a study of cytomegalovirus exposure and HLA in healthy donors. TCRdb's table, derived via immunoSEQ multiplex PCR, lists solely in-frame clones and lacks some. The repertoire has about 160,000 clones, 89% of them found once; the top ten carry approximately 10%. Specimen: PBMCs. Source of these receptors: a woman aged 18-35 years in good health and CMV-seropositive.

The chain is built from TRBV7-8 and TRBJ1-1; D might be TRBD1 (5 bases). V lost 0 bases and J 5 bases, leaving 13 bases between the germline ends. The CDR3 runs to 15 residues. CDR1 is SGHVS, CDR2 FQNEAQ, per germline. The CDR3 is CASSLAGLQGTEAFF. In DNA, the CDR3 is TGTGCCAGCAGCTTAGCAGGGCTTCAGGGTACTGAAGCTTTCTTT. Full variable domain (missing parts from reference TRBV7-8 and TRBJ1-1): GAGVSQSPRYKVAKRGQDVALRCDPISGHVSLFWYQQALGQGPEFLTYFQNEAQLDKSGLPSDRFFAERPEGSVSTLKIQRTQQEDSAVYLCASSLAGLQGTEAFFGQGTRLTVV.

This chain uses TRBV11-3 with TRBJ2-3, with unresolved D. CDR1 and CDR2 (germline): SGHNT, YENEEA. V lost 3 bases and J 2 bases, leaving 9 bases between the germline ends. CDR3 size: 14 residues. Here the CDR3 reads CASSFSGLTDTQYF. The CDR3 DNA follows: TGTGCCAGCAGCTTTTCAGGTCTCACAGATACGCAGTATTTT.

The chain joins TRBV4-1 to TRBJ1-4; unclear D gene. Germline V gene data show CDR1 as MGHRA and CDR2 as YSYEKL. Trimming shortened V by 0 bases and J by 8 bases, and 16 bases separated the two germline ends. The CDR3 sequence is 16 residues long. CDR3 sequence: CASSQDHGGWVEKLFF. As DNA, the CDR3 is TGCGCCAGCAGCCAAGACCACGGAGGTTGGGTGGAAAAACTGTTTTTT.

The chain combines TRBV4-2 with TRBJ2-1; no firm D call. Trimming stripped 1 base from V and 1 base from J, with 14 bases between. Germline V gene lookup returns CDR1 LGHNA and CDR2 YNFKEQ. The CDR3 consists of 17 residues. CDR3 DNA: TGTGCCAGCAGCCAAGCTTTGAGAGGCCTTTCCTACAATGAGCAGTTCTTC. It encodes CASSQALRGLSYNEQFF.

The CDR3 spells CASSVGGTGNEKLFF. CDR3 coding DNA: TGTGCCAGCAGCGTAGGGGGGACAGGGAATGAAAAACTGTTTTTT. This rearrangement joins TRBV9 to TRBJ1-4; 9 positions agree with TRBD1. The CDR3 runs 15 residues. Germline V gene sequence: CDR1 SGDLS, CDR2 YYNGEE. The V gene end was trimmed by 0 bases and the J gene end by 5 bases; junction bases not matched to a gene: 2.

This clone was seen only once. This chain uses TRBV6-6 with TRBJ2-1; TRBD2 aligns across 8 bases. Trimming at V came to 5 bases and at J to 6 bases, leaving 3 bases not matched to a gene. The CDR3 spans 13 residues. The germline CDR1 and CDR2 sequences are MNHNY and SVGAGI (reference sequence). Here the CDR3 reads CASSRTSRNEQFF. The CDR3 nucleotides are TGTGCCAGCAGTAGGACTAGCCGCAATGAGCAGTTCTTC.

V usage is TRBV5-1 and J usage is TRBJ1-1; a possible D gene is TRBD1 (5 bases). CDR3 length: 14 residues. The germline V and J ends were trimmed by 4 bases and 2 bases, with 12 bases remaining between them. CDR1 and CDR2 (germline): SGHRS, YFSETQ. For the CDR3, the DNA is TGCGCCAGCAGCCCCCAGGGAGGAAACACTGAAGCTTTCTTT. Translation: CASSPQGGNTEAFF. Supplemented by reference TRBV5-1 and TRBJ1-1, the full variable domain reads KAGVTQTPRYLIKTRGQQVTLSCSPISGHRSVSWYQQTPGQGLQFLFEYFSETQRNKGNFPGRFSGRQFSNSRSEMNVSTLELGDSALYLCASSPQGGNTEAFFGQGTRLTVV.

On this clone: The germline gene is not matched at one end of the junction; a read error may be the cause. The J gene is TRBJ2-7, the V gene TRBV28; D perhaps matches TRBD1 (5 bases). The CDR3 covers 13 residues. The germline V gene has CDR1 MDHEN and CDR2 SYDVKM. CDR3 in amino acids: CASTLSGSYEQYF. For the CDR3, the DNA is TGTGCCAGCACTTTATCAGGGTCCTACGAGCAGTACTTC.

This clone was seen only once. This sequence joins TRBV27 and TRBJ2-1, with 8 bases fitting TRBD2. The junction had 5 bases not matched to a gene; V was cut back by 4 bases and J by 3 bases. CDR3 length equals 15 residues. Germline CDR1 reads MNHEY; CDR2 reads SMNVEV (reference sequence). CDR3 loop: CASSSSGTSYNEQFF. DNA for the CDR3: TGTGCCAGCAGTTCGTCCGGGACTAGCTACAATGAGCAGTTCTTC.

V gene TRBV7-2 combines with J gene TRBJ2-1, with 8 bases matching TRBD2. The CDR3 has 15 amino acids. Germline CDR1 and CDR2: SGHTA and FQGNSA. With V trimmed by 5 bases and J by 4 bases, 7 bases remained unmatched. The CDR3 DNA follows: TGTGCCAGCAGCCCCCGAGGCGGGGGGTACAATGAGCAGTTCTTC. Translation: CASSPRGGGYNEQFF.

The chain uses TRBV10-1 and TRBJ1-2, with a possible D match to TRBD1 (6 bases). Germline V CDR1 and CDR2: WNHNN, SYGVQD (reference sequence). The CDR3 sequence is 11 residues long. Trimming removed 8 bases at V and 14 bases at J, with 18 bases between. The CDR3 here is CASPGHLAKTF. The CDR3 coding sequence is TGCGCCAGCCCGGGACACCTGGCTAAGACCTTC.

The chain is built from TRBV9 and TRBJ2-5, with TRBD2 matching over 12 bases. CDR1 is SGDLS, CDR2 YYNGEE, per germline. The trim removed 4 bases at V and 4 bases at J, leaving 8 bases unmatched. CDR3 size: 16 residues. The CDR3 reads CASSPWTSGMGETQYF. The DNA for the CDR3 is TGTGCCAGCAGCCCATGGACTAGCGGGATGGGAGAGACCCAGTACTTC. The whole variable domain, remainder taken from reference TRBV9 and TRBJ2-5, is DSGVTQTPKHLITATGQRVTLRCSPRSGDLSVYWYQQSLDQGLQFLIQYYNGEERAKGNILERFSAQQFPDLHSELNLSSLELGDSALYFCASSPWTSGMGETQYFGPGTRLLVL.

The chain is built from TRBV7-9 and TRBJ2-3, with a tentative D call TRBD1 (6 bases). The germline V and J ends were trimmed by 4 bases and 0 bases, with 11 bases remaining between them. This CDR3 comprises 15 residues. Germline CDR1 and CDR2: SEHNR and FQNEAQ (reference sequence). This CDR3 is CASSSGAVSTDTQYF. The CDR3 DNA follows: TGTGCCAGCAGCTCAGGGGCGGTTAGCACAGATACGCAGTATTTT. Full variable domain (rest looked up from reference TRBV7-9 and TRBJ2-3): DTGVSQNPRHKITKRGQNVTFRCDPISEHNRLYWYRQTLGQGPEFLTYFQNEAQLEKSRLLSDRFSAERPKGSFSTLEIQRTEQGDSAMYLCASSSGAVSTDTQYFGPGTRLTVL.

The chain employs TRBV11-1 and TRBJ2-1; D may be TRBD2 (5 bases). V lost 0 bases and J lost 9, with 15 bases in between. The CDR3 is 15 residues long. Looked up from germline, CDR1 is SGHAT and CDR2 is FQDESV (reference sequence). The CDR3: CASSLAGAVGREQFF. CDR3 bases: TGTGCCAGCAGCTTAGCGGGAGCGGTCGGACGTGAGCAGTTCTTC. The full variable domain, its missing parts supplied by reference TRBV11-1 and TRBJ2-1, is EAEVAQSPRYKITEKSQAVAFWCDPISGHATLYWYRQILGQGPELLVQFQDESVVDDSQLPKDRFSAERLKGVDSTLKIQPAELGDSAMYLCASSLAGAVGREQFFGPGTRLTVL.

This clone was counted a few times. The sample contains more than one DNA sequence encoding this CDR3. The rearrangement links TRBV7-9 to TRBJ2-7; no reliable D call. V lost 5 bases and J lost 0, with 2 bases in between. Germline V lookup: CDR1 SEHNR, CDR2 FQNEAQ (reference sequence). The CDR3 sequence is 11 residues long. The CDR3 DNA sequence: TGTGCCAGCAGCCACTCCTACGAGCAGTACTTC. Translating it yields CASSHSYEQYF.

The chain couples TRBV6-5 to TRBJ2-7, with TRBD2 identical over 8 bases. CDR3 length equals 15 residues. CDR1 MNHEY and CDR2 SVGAGI come from the germline V gene. V lost 4 bases, J lost 4 bases, and 9 bases stayed unmatched. CDR3 amino acids: CASSSISGSRYEQYF. The CDR3 region has the DNA TGTGCCAGCAGTTCCATAAGCGGGAGTCGGTACGAGCAGTACTTC.

The chain uses TRBV5-1 and TRBJ1-1; D possibly corresponds to TRBD1 (5 bases). The CDR3 consists of 14 residues. Germline loops: CDR1 SGHRS, CDR2 YFSETQ. Trimming removed 0 bases from V and 2 bases from J, with 8 bases in between. DNA for the CDR3: TGCGCCAGCAGCTTGGGACAGCCTAACACTGAAGCTTTCTTT. Translating it yields CASSLGQPNTEAFF.

The CDR3 nucleotides read TGTGCCAGCAGCGCGATTACAGGGCGGGTTAAGAACACTGAAGCTTTCTTT. Its translation is CASSAITGRVKNTEAFF. The chain combines TRBV5-6 with TRBJ1-1, with D perhaps TRBD1 (6 bases). There are 17 residues in the CDR3. V shed 4 bases and J shed 1 base, with 20 bases lying between them. Germline V gene data show CDR1 as SGHDT and CDR2 as YYEEEE.

V and J are TRBV7-3 and TRBJ2-7; D is unclear. From germline, CDR1 is SGHTA and CDR2 FQGTGA. This CDR3 comprises 13 residues. Trimming shortened V by 2 bases and J by 0 bases, and 5 bases separated the two germline ends. The CDR3 reads CASSLAGSYEQYF. The CDR3 nucleotides are TGTGCCAGCAGCTTAGCAGGCTCCTACGAGCAGTACTTC.

In DNA form, the CDR3 reads TGTGCCAGCAGTTTTTCAGGGGAAGAGACCCAGTACTTC. It translates to CASSFSGEETQYF. The V gene is TRBV28, the J gene TRBJ2-5; D might be TRBD1 (6 bases). V shed 3 bases and J shed 3 bases, with 8 bases lying between them. The CDR3 totals 13 residues. Germline lookup yields CDR1 MDHEN and CDR2 SYDVKM.

The chain is built from TRBV4-3 and TRBJ2-5; 7 bases are shared with TRBD1. Germline V gene lookup returns CDR1 LGHNA and CDR2 YSLEER. The junction had 7 bases not matched to a gene; V was cut back by 1 base and J by 5 bases. The CDR3 is 15 amino acids. CDR3 residues: CASSQVGGRDETQYF. The CDR3 DNA reads TGCGCCAGCAGCCAAGTAGGGGGCAGGGACGAGACCCAGTACTTC.

The rearrangement uses TRBV5-1 and TRBJ2-5; D perhaps matches TRBD2 (5 bases). The CDR3 totals 17 residues. V was trimmed by 0 bases and J by 4 bases, leaving 19 bases between them. Germline V CDR1 and CDR2: SGHRS, YFSETQ. CDR3 sequence: CASSLEWQPGGGETQYF. The CDR3 nucleotides are TGCGCCAGCAGCTTGGAGTGGCAGCCTGGCGGAGGAGAGACCCAGTACTTC.

The chain links TRBV9 to TRBJ2-1; 8 positions match TRBD2. The V segment lost 3 bases and the J segment 4 bases; nucleotides outside the gene matches: 3. This CDR3 has 14 residues. Germline V CDR1 and CDR2: SGDLS, YYNGEE. CDR3 DNA: TGTGCCAGCAGCGGTAGCGGGGTTTACAATGAGCAGTTCTTC. It translates to CASSGSGVYNEQFF.

For this clone: Germline is not matched at one junction end, which may reflect a read error. This chain connects TRBV7-7 to TRBJ2-2; 7 positions match TRBD2. Germline loops: CDR1 SSHAT, CDR2 FNYEAQ (reference sequence). This CDR3 region has 17 residues. CDR3 protein: CASSLDPGGRLHGELFF. The CDR3 DNA follows: TGTGCTAGCAGCTTAGATCCGGGAGGTCGACTTCACGGGGAGCTGTTTTTT.

The chain combines TRBV11-2 with TRBJ1-1, with D hard to call. Trimming cost V 3 bases and J 7 bases, with 18 bases left between them. Germline V gene data show CDR1 as SGHAT and CDR2 as FQNNGV. The CDR3 loop spans 15 amino acids. The CDR3 sequence is CASSFGPGGVGEAFF. Here the CDR3 DNA reads TGTGCCAGCAGCTTCGGACCGGGAGGAGTTGGTGAAGCTTTCTTT.

V and J are TRBV2 and TRBJ1-2; 7 bases match TRBD1. With 4 bases clipped from V and 1 base from J, the junction kept 3 bases outside the gene matches. Germline V lookup: CDR1 SNHLY, CDR2 FYNNEI. The CDR3 covers 14 residues. The CDR3 nucleotides are TGTGCCAGCAGTGGACAGGGTCTTAACTATGGCTACACCTTC. Its protein is CASSGQGLNYGYTF.

V is TRBV11-2 and J is TRBJ2-7; 10 nucleotides match TRBD2. The CDR3 totals 16 residues. J gave up 2 bases and V 3 bases, and 7 bases lay outside the gene matches. Per the germline V gene, CDR1 is SGHAT and CDR2 is FQNNGV. The CDR3: CASSLGGLAVTYEQYF. Written as DNA, the CDR3 is TGTGCCAGCAGCTTGGGAGGACTAGCGGTAACCTACGAGCAGTACTTC.

The rearrangement uses TRBV10-3 and TRBJ1-5; D ambiguous. Germline V gene data show CDR1 as ENHRY and CDR2 as SYGVKD. Trimming took 8 bases from V and 0 from J, leaving 5 bases between them. The CDR3 totals 12 residues. The CDR3 is CAIQDSNQPQHF. CDR3 DNA: TGTGCCATCCAGGATAGCAATCAGCCCCAGCATTTT.

The chain employs TRBV11-2 and TRBJ1-2, with a tentative D call TRBD1 (6 bases). The CDR3 totals 16 residues. V was shortened by 0 bases and J by 3 bases, with 14 bases between the two germline ends. The germline gives CDR1 SGHAT, CDR2 FQNNGV. The CDR3, as DNA: TGTGCCAGCAGCTTAGAGCGCAGGGGAAGTGACTATGGCTACACCTTC. This translates into CASSLERRGSDYGYTF.

This clone was detected only once. The J gene is TRBJ2-7, the V gene TRBV7-8; D gene ambiguous. The CDR3 contains 14 residues. Germline V gene data show CDR1 as SGHVS and CDR2 as FQNEAQ. Trimming took off 0 bases at V and 6 bases at J, with 12 bases between the two ends. In nucleotides, the CDR3 is TGTGCCAGCAGCTTAGCGGGCAGTGATCTCGAGCAGTACTTC. This codes for CASSLAGSDLEQYF.

The rearrangement links TRBV19 to TRBJ2-7, with 11 bases fitting TRBD1. With V trimmed by 8 bases and J by 4 bases, 4 bases remained unmatched. CDR3 length: 13 residues. CDR1 is LNHDA and CDR2 is SQIVND in the germline V gene (reference sequence). Here the CDR3 reads CASGGQGVYEQYF. Here the CDR3 DNA reads TGTGCCAGTGGGGGACAGGGGGTGTACGAGCAGTACTTC.